These 13 T cell receptor beta chains came from one sample sequenced in a study of cytomegalovirus exposure and HLA in healthy donors (dated by TCRdb to the late 2010s). The method was the immunoSEQ multiplex PCR assay. The multiplex PCR relied on a mix of 60 forward primers for TCR Vbeta segments and 13 reverse primers for TCR Jbeta segments. The source is immuneACCESS, and TCRdb retained only in-frame sequences with V and J called. Part of the clones is not carried over; for the studies checked, unresolved V genes explain less than half of this, and the remainder is unexplained. Present in this sample are around 130,000 clones, 70% to 85% of which were seen just once. Roughly 1.2% of the sample goes to the ten largest clones. Sequences were obtained from PBMCs. These receptor sequences come from a boy aged 5-17 years in good health and CMV-seronegative.

This sequence joins TRBV29-1 and TRBJ2-3; weak D call: TRBD2 (7 bases). The CDR3 sequence is 13 residues long. Trimming removed 5 bases at V and 3 bases at J, with 12 bases between. CDR1 is SQVTM and CDR2 is ANQGSEA in the germline V gene. The CDR3 bases are TGCAGCGTTACACGGGGGGCAACAGATACGCAGTATTTT. As protein: CSVTRGATDTQYF.

This clone was counted a single time. The rearrangement joins TRBV6-5 to TRBJ2-7; 10 bases line up with TRBD2. Germline loops: CDR1 MNHEY, CDR2 SVGAGI. The CDR3 runs to 15 residues. Trimming removed 2 bases from V and 4 bases from J; junction bases left unmatched: 5. Here the CDR3 reads CASSYMLAGVYEQYF. CDR3 coding DNA: TGTGCCAGCAGTTACATGCTAGCGGGAGTTTACGAGCAGTACTTC.

The chain combines TRBV5-4 with TRBJ2-7, with D tentatively TRBD2 (6 bases). Deletions cut 0 bases from V and 5 bases from J, with 9 bases between. Germline CDR1 is SGHNT and CDR2 is YYREEE (reference sequence). The CDR3 is 13 residues long. Written as DNA, the CDR3 is TGTGCCAGCAGCTTGGCGGGAGTCCACGAGCAGTACTTC. It yields the protein CASSLAGVHEQYF.

The chain recombines TRBV7-2 with TRBJ2-1; D gene ambiguous. The V end lost 3 bases, the J end lost 5 bases, and 5 bases lay between the germline ends. CDR1 and CDR2 (germline): SGHTA, FQGNSA. CDR3 length equals 12 residues. CDR3 coding DNA: TGTGCCAGCAGCTTTATTCACAATGAGCAGTTCTTC. Translation gives CASSFIHNEQFF.

J is TRBJ2-5 and V is TRBV27, with TRBD2 as a possible D gene (6 bases). Trimming pared 4 bases from V and 5 bases from J, leaving 17 bases between. The CDR3 covers 15 residues. Germline-derived CDR1 and CDR2 are MNHEY and SMNVEV (reference sequence). The CDR3 here is CASSSWGEPRETQYF. CDR3 sequence (DNA): TGTGCCAGCAGTTCGTGGGGGGAGCCGAGGGAGACCCAGTACTTC.

This chain uses TRBV5-6 with TRBJ2-1, with D unclear. The CDR3 is 15 residues long. Germline lookup yields CDR1 SGHDT and CDR2 YYEEEE. Trimming stripped 0 bases from V and 3 bases from J, with 10 bases between. The CDR3 loop reads CASSLAGLVYNEQFF. As DNA, the CDR3 is TGTGCCAGCAGCTTGGCGGGTCTAGTCTACAATGAGCAGTTCTTC.

CDR3 nucleotide sequence: TGTGCCAGCAGCTCCCCCGATTCTAGCGTTTCAGATACGCAGTATTTT. Translated, it gives CASSSPDSSVSDTQYF. J is TRBJ2-3 and V is TRBV7-2; TRBD2 is a possible D gene (6 bases). Per germline, CDR1 SGHTA and CDR2 FQGNSA. V gave up 4 bases and J gave up 4 bases, with 18 bases separating them. The CDR3 is made up of 16 amino acids.

The chain has TRBV27 and TRBJ2-1, with 8 bases that match TRBD1. Looked up from germline, CDR1 is MNHEY and CDR2 is SMNVEV (reference sequence). CDR3 length equals 16 residues. The V gene end was trimmed by 0 bases and the J gene end by 8 bases; junction bases not matched to a gene: 9. Here the CDR3 reads CASSLSRPTGAHEQFF. CDR3 in DNA: TGTGCCAGCAGTTTATCAAGGCCGACAGGGGCCCATGAGCAGTTCTTC.

The chain recombines TRBV6-5 with TRBJ1-1, with 7 bases lining up with TRBD1. The CDR3 is 15 residues long. V dropped 2 bases and J dropped 1; count of bases not matched to a gene: 4. Germline assignment: CDR1 MNHEY and CDR2 SVGAGI. The CDR3 sequence is CASSYQGQRNTEAFF. The CDR3 DNA reads TGTGCCAGCAGTTACCAGGGACAGCGGAACACTGAAGCTTTCTTT.

This chain links TRBV6-5 with TRBJ2-1, with TRBD2 identical over 14 bases. Germline CDR1 MNHEY, CDR2 SVGAGI. V shed 9 bases, J shed 9 bases, and the junction held 7 bases outside the gene matches. This CDR3 comprises 14 residues. The CDR3 DNA follows: TGTGCCAGTTCAACGGGACTAGCGGGAGTTGAGCAGTTCTTC. This translates into CASSTGLAGVEQFF.

The J gene is TRBJ1-1, the V gene TRBV11-3; D call uncertain. The CDR3 has 11 amino acids. With 4 bases removed from V and 6 bases from J, the gap between germline ends came to 6 bases. Germline CDR1 reads SGHNT; CDR2 reads YENEEA. The CDR3 DNA sequence: TGTGCCAGCAGCTCCGCGCCTGAAGCTTTCTTT. This sequence encodes CASSSAPEAFF.

This rearrangement joins TRBV9 to TRBJ2-1; TRBD1 is a possible D gene (6 bases). V lost 2 bases to trimming and J lost 9 bases, with 18 bases between them. The germline V gene has CDR1 SGDLS and CDR2 YYNGEE. This CDR3 is 15 amino acids long. The CDR3 spells CASSVLPDSQGEQFF. In DNA, the CDR3 is TGTGCCAGCAGCGTTCTCCCGGACAGTCAGGGTGAGCAGTTCTTC.

V and J are TRBV29-1 and TRBJ2-7; no reliable D call. The germline CDR1 and CDR2 sequences are SQVTM and ANQGSEA. CDR3 length equals 12 residues. The germline V and J ends were trimmed by 7 bases and 1 base, with 11 bases remaining between them. CDR3 nucleotide sequence: TGCAGCGCCGGAAAGAGGTCCTACGAGCAGTACTTC. Translating it yields CSAGKRSYEQYF.